These T cell receptor beta chains were read from a single sample in a study of blood T cell repertoires in COVID-19. Only in-frame clones appear in the TCRdb table, and some are missing; sequencing was by immunoSEQ multiplex PCR. The sample comprises more than 200,000 clones, roughly 91% of which are singletons, and 4.1% rests with the top ten. Material: PBMCs or T cells enriched from blood (not recorded which). Receptor source: a woman younger than 45 who had recovered from COVID-19. Each CDR3 is given with its conserved first and last residue. The D gene is left open where the match is weak. Clone size is given for some rows only: seen once, a few or many times, or a class if the clone is expanded.

>TRBV28|TRBD1|.|TRBJ2-5
TGTGCCAGCAGGGGACAGGGGGCGTTGACCCAGTACTTC
CASRGQGALTQYF
>TRBV27|.|.|TRBJ2-5
TGTGCCAGCAGTTTAATCCGGGACTACCAAGAGACCCAGTACTTC
CASSLIRDYQETQYF
>TRBV3-1/TRBV3-2|.|once|TRBJ2-1
TGTGCCAGCAGCCGTGGGGGGAACTCCTACAATGAGCAGTTCTTC
CASSRGGNSYNEQFF
>TRBV7-2|.|.|TRBJ1-1
TGTGCCAGCAGCTTCGGGGGGAAACGGACTGAAGCTTTCTTT
CASSFGGKRTEAFF
>TRBV27|.|.|TRBJ1-1
TGTGCCAGCAGTTTATTTCCAGACACTGAAGCTTTCTTT
CASSLFPDTEAFF
>TRBV18|.|.|TRBJ1-1
TGTGCCAGCTCACCACAGGAGATCATGAACACTGAAGCTTTCTTT
CASSPQEIMNTEAFF
>TRBV19|TRBD1|.|TRBJ1-1
TGTGCCAGTAGTCAAGACAGGGAAGCGAACACTGAAGCTTTCTTT
CASSQDREANTEAFF
>TRBV19|.|few|TRBJ2-2
TGTGCCAGTAGGCGGACATTCCCCGGGGAGCTGTTTTTT
CASRRTFPGELFF
>TRBV7-2|TRBD1|.|TRBJ1-2
TGTGCCAGCAGCTTAGGTGCAGGGGGTTCCTATGGCTACACCTTC
CASSLGAGGSYGYTF
>TRBV18|.|.|TRBJ1-1
TGTGCCAGCCCAAAAACAGGGAACACTGAAGCTTTCTTT
CASPKTGNTEAFF
>TRBV7-2|TRBD1|.|TRBJ1-2
TGTGCCAGCAGCTTAGAGACAGGGTCTTATGGCTACACCTTC
CASSLETGSYGYTF
>TRBV4-1|TRBD2|few|TRBJ2-7
TGCGCCAGCAGCCTCAAACCGGGACTAGCGGCCCAGGAGCAGTACTTC
CASSLKPGLAAQEQYF
>TRBV3-1/TRBV3-2|.|.|TRBJ1-1
TGTGCCAGCATTCCTTACAGGTTGAACACTGAAGCTTTCTTT
CASIPYRLNTEAFF
>TRBV3-1/TRBV3-2|TRBD2|.|TRBJ2-6
TGTGCCAGCAGCCAGGGCGGGAGTGTATCTGGGGCCAACGTCCTGACTTTC
CASSQGGSVSGANVLTF
>TRBV4-1|.|.|TRBJ2-7
TGCGCCAGCAGCCAAGGACAGCTCTCCTACGAGCAGTACTTC
CASSQGQLSYEQYF
>TRBV4-3|TRBD1|.|TRBJ2-7
TGCGCCAGCAGCCCGGGACAGCACTACGAGCAGTACTTC
CASSPGQHYEQYF
>TRBV28|TRBD2|.|TRBJ2-1
TGTGCCTCTAGACTAGCGGGAGAGGTTGGTGAGCAGTTCTTC
CASRLAGEVGEQFF
>TRBV28|TRBD1|.|TRBJ1-4
TGTGCCAGCAGTCGGGACAGATTACTGTTTTTT
CASSRDRLLFF
>TRBV30|.|.|TRBJ2-1
TGTGCCTGGATTAGCGGCTCCTACAATGAGCAGTTCTTC
CAWISGSYNEQFF
>TRBV19|.|.|TRBJ1-5
TGTGCCAGTAGTATACCGTCTAATCAGCCCCAGCATTTT
CASSIPSNQPQHF
>TRBV7-8|.|.|TRBJ1-2
TGTGCCAGCAGCTTAGCGCTTTCGACCGCAGGGTATGGCTACACCTTC
CASSLALSTAGYGYTF
>TRBV10-2|.|.|TRBJ1-2
TGCGCCAGCAGTACCTTTCAGGGCAGTGTCTATGGCTACACCTTC
CASSTFQGSVYGYTF
>TRBV5-4|TRBD1|.|TRBJ1-4
TGTGCCAGCAGCCCGGGACAGGGAGGTGAAAAACTGTTTTTT
CASSPGQGGEKLFF
>TRBV2|.|.|TRBJ1-2
TGTGCCAGCAGCGCCCGGAAGAGCCAAACTTTACTAGGCTACACCTTC
CASSARKSQTLLGYTF
>TRBV10-3|.|.|TRBJ2-7
TGTGCCACCCAAAACCCGGGGAATTCCTACGAGCAGTACTTC
CATQNPGNSYEQYF
>TRBV7-9|.|.|TRBJ1-1
TGTGCCAGCAGCTTCAACAGGGCTGAAGCTTTCTTT
CASSFNRAEAFF
>TRBV7-2|TRBD2|.|TRBJ2-3
TGTGCCAGCAGCTTGCCGGTTGCAGCGGGATGGACAGATACGCAGTATTTT
CASSLPVAAGWTDTQYF
>TRBV30|TRBD1|.|TRBJ1-2
TGTGCCTGGAGTGTACACCAGGGGGTTCAGGATGGCTACACCTTC
CAWSVHQGVQDGYTF
>TRBV6-2/TRBV6-3|.|.|TRBJ1-1
TGTGCCAGCAGCCGACAGTTTCACACTGAAGCTTTCTTT
CASSRQFHTEAFF
>TRBV7-6|TRBD2|.|TRBJ2-3
TGTGCCAGCAGCTTACAAAGCGGGAGTGGTGCCTGGGATACGCAGTATTTT
CASSLQSGSGAWDTQYF
>TRBV13|TRBD1|.|TRBJ1-2
TGTGCCAGCAGCTTGGGCGCGGGACAGATAAACTATGGCTACACCTTC
CASSLGAGQINYGYTF
>TRBV15|.|.|TRBJ1-4
TGTGCCACCAGCAGCGGACGGGAAAATGAAAAACTGTTTTTT
CATSSGRENEKLFF
>TRBV19|TRBD1|once|TRBJ1-2
TGTGCCAGTAGTCCGCAGGGGGCGGATCGGTATGGCTACACCTTC
CASSPQGADRYGYTF
>TRBV30|TRBD1|.|TRBJ1-5
TGTGCCTGGAGTCTGGGGACAGGGTTCAATCAGCCCCAGCATTTT
CAWSLGTGFNQPQHF
>TRBV3-1/TRBV3-2|TRBD1|.|TRBJ1-5
TGTGCCAGCAGCCAAGGGCTTTCGGAGGCAGGGGGTCGCCAGCCCCAGCATTTT
CASSQGLSEAGGRQPQHF
>TRBV6-4|TRBD1|.|TRBJ2-1
TGTGCCAGCAGTCCGATGTCCGGGACAGGGGTCGATGAGCAGTTCTTC
CASSPMSGTGVDEQFF
>TRBV6-5|.|.|TRBJ1-3
TGTGCCAGCACCCCAAGGGTGGGAGCTGGAAACACCATATATTTT
CASTPRVGAGNTIYF
>TRBV19|TRBD1|.|TRBJ1-5
TGTGCCAGTACTAATGACAGGGTGGGAAATCAGCCCCAGCATTTT
CASTNDRVGNQPQHF
>TRBV15|.|.|TRBJ2-7
TGTGCCACCAGCAGCACCGCCGGCACAGTTTTTTACGAGCAGTACTTC
CATSSTAGTVFYEQYF
>TRBV7-9|TRBD1|.|TRBJ1-1
TGTGCCAGCAGCGTAGGGGACAGGGGCATGAACACTGAAGCTTTCTTT
CASSVGDRGMNTEAFF
>TRBV19|TRBD1|.|TRBJ1-2
TGTGCCAGTAGTATGGGCCCCGACAGGGTTAACTATGGCTACACCTTC
CASSMGPDRVNYGYTF
>TRBV5-4|TRBD1|.|TRBJ2-7
TGTGCCAGCAGCGGCTCCGGGACAGGCCGAACCTACGAGCAGTACTTC
CASSGSGTGRTYEQYF
>TRBV4-2|TRBD1|.|TRBJ1-2
TGTGCCAGCAGCCAAGATCACGACAGGGGAAGAGGAGACACCTTC
CASSQDHDRGRGDTF
>TRBV5-1|.|.|TRBJ1-1
TGCGCCAGCAGCTTGGAGGGGGATCGGGCTTTCTTT
CASSLEGDRAFF
>TRBV6-4|TRBD2|many|TRBJ2-1
TGTGCCAGCAGTGACGGGACTAGCGGGTACAATGAGCAGTTCTTC
CASSDGTSGYNEQFF
>TRBV2|TRBD2|few|TRBJ2-1
TGTGCCAGCTTACCAGCGGGAGGTTCCTACAATGAGCAGTTCTTC
CASLPAGGSYNEQFF
>TRBV5-1|.|few|TRBJ2-2
TGCGCCAGCAGCCCGGAGACGAGAACCGGGGAGCTGTTTTTT
CASSPETRTGELFF
>TRBV28|.|once|TRBJ1-2
TGTGCTGGAACGGGGGGCGCCAACTATGGCTACACCTTC
CAGTGGANYGYTF
>TRBV6-2/TRBV6-3|TRBD2|.|TRBJ2-5
TGTGCCAGCAGTTACTCGTTCCTAGCGGGAGCTTCAGAGACCCAGTACTTC
CASSYSFLAGASETQYF
>TRBV28|TRBD1|.|TRBJ2-1
TGTGCCAGCAGCACCACTTCGACAGGGGGAAAGGTAATCGATGAGCAGTTCTTC
CASSTTSTGGKVIDEQFF
>TRBV5-5|TRBD2|.|TRBJ2-3
TGTGCCAGCAGCTTGGGGACTAGCGGGAGAACAGATACGCAGTATTTT
CASSLGTSGRTDTQYF
>TRBV28|TRBD2|.|TRBJ2-3
TGTGCCAGCCTACTAGCGGGGTACACAGATACGCAGTATTTT
CASLLAGYTDTQYF
>TRBV21-1|.|.|TRBJ1-6
TGTGCCAGCAGCACCTACCCACAGGGGCCCCAAACTAATTCACCCCTCCACTTT
CASSTYPQGPQTNSPLHF